The 24 T cell receptor beta chains below come from one sample, sequenced in a study of prognosis after radiotherapy for stage I lung cancer. Two rounds of multiplex PCR amplified TCR beta CDR3 from genomic DNA. Primers specific to each TRBV and TRBJ gene were used in first-round PCR. TCRdb re-called the multiplex PCR reads with MiXCR, one entry per CDR3 protein. This table has approximately 41,000 distinct CDR3 sequences, around a quarter appearing once. The sample consisted of PBMCs, taken before or after stereotactic body radiation therapy (not recorded which). The receptors were sampled from a donor at least 50 years old with non-small cell lung cancer.

This chain links TRBV19 with TRBJ1-1; 8 nucleotides align to TRBD1. Germline CDR1 and CDR2: LNHDA and SQIVND (reference sequence). The CDR3 is 18 residues long. V dropped 7 bases and J dropped 0; count of bases not matched to a gene: 16. CDR3 sequence (DNA): TGTGCCAGTAATGCCCGGCCGCGACAGGGGCAGCTGAACACTGAAGCTTTCTTT. Translation: CASNARPRQGQLNTEAFF.

The rearrangement links TRBV15 to TRBJ2-5; D is ambiguous. CDR3 length: 14 amino acids. V lost 0 bases and J 0 bases, leaving 5 bases between the germline ends. CDR1 is LNHNV, CDR2 YYDKDF, per germline (reference sequence). The CDR3 bases are TGTGCCACCAGCAGAGATGGCTACCAAGAGACCCAGTACTTC. Translating gives CATSRDGYQETQYF.

This clonotype was seen ten or more times. V usage is TRBV30 and J usage is TRBJ2-7; possibly TRBD1 for D (6 bases). The germline gives CDR1 GTSNPN, CDR2 SVGIG (reference sequence). V lost 2 bases, J lost 0 bases, and 23 bases lay in between. This CDR3 comprises 18 residues. CDR3 loop: CAWSFRRPGTTSSYEQYF. The CDR3 coding sequence is TGTGCCTGGAGTTTCCGGCGACCCGGGACAACGAGCTCCTACGAGCAGTACTTC.

This clonotype was recorded a few times. A much larger clone sits a single nucleotide away, making a read error possible. The chain links TRBV5-5 to TRBJ1-5; D uncertain. V was pared by 4 bases and J by 3 bases, with 11 bases between. In germline, CDR1 is SGHKS, CDR2 YYEKEE (reference sequence). The CDR3 has 14 residues. CDR3 amino acids: CASSPARINQPQHF. In DNA form, the CDR3 reads TGTGCCAGCAGCCCCGCGAGGATCAATCAGCCCCAGCATTTT.

This clonotype was counted ten times or more. The rearrangement joins TRBV27 to TRBJ1-4; D gene unclear. V dropped 5 bases and J dropped 0 bases, with 10 bases sitting between them. The CDR3 contains 15 residues. Looked up from germline, CDR1 is MNHEY and CDR2 is SMNVEV (reference sequence). DNA for the CDR3: TGTGCCAGCAGTCCGGGCGTGGCAACTAATGAAAAACTGTTTTTT. Translated: CASSPGVATNEKLFF.

V is TRBV7-6 and J is TRBJ2-5; perhaps TRBD1 as D (6 bases). The CDR3 runs to 14 residues. CDR1 and CDR2 from the germline V gene are SGHVS and FNYEAQ. Trimming removed 5 bases at V and 4 bases at J, with 14 bases between. CDR3 in amino acids: CASSRTGFGETQYF. As DNA, the CDR3 is TGTGCCAGCAGCCGAACAGGGTTTGGAGAGACCCAGTACTTC.

Note on this clonotype: This likely came from a read error, as a far larger clone is one base away. This sequence joins TRBV6-9 and TRBJ2-1; TRBD2 matches at 9 bases. V shed 8 bases, J shed 4 bases, and the junction held 12 bases outside the gene matches. This CDR3 is built from 16 residues. Per germline, CDR1 MNHGY and CDR2 SVAAGI. The CDR3 here is CASGEFGGGGYNEQFF. The CDR3 bases are TGTGCCAGCGGTGAGTTCGGCGGGGGGGGATACAATGAGCAGTTCTTC.

This clonotype was observed at least ten times. This chain joins TRBV2 and TRBJ1-1; D gene unclear. V lost 7 bases to trimming and J lost 0 bases, with 9 bases between them. Germline CDR1 and CDR2: SNHLY and FYNNEI. The CDR3 contains 13 residues. DNA of the CDR3: TGTGCCAGCACCCGGGATTTGAACACTGAAGCTTTCTTT. It is translated as CASTRDLNTEAFF.

This clonotype appeared once. This may come from a read error, since a much larger clone is one base off. The chain carries TRBV6-2 or TRBV6-3 and TRBJ2-2, with a weak D call TRBD2 (6 bases). The CDR3 consists of 16 residues. V lost 9 bases to trimming and J lost 4 bases, with 21 bases between them. Germline CDR1 MNHEY, CDR2 SVGEGT. CDR3 amino acids: CARNGGGQGVTGELFF. The CDR3 region has the DNA TGTGCCAGAAACGGGGGTGGGCAGGGAGTCACCGGGGAGCTGTTTTTT.

Ten or more counts support this clonotype. The chain uses TRBV11-2 and TRBJ2-2, with D possibly called TRBD1 or TRBD2 (5 bases each). Trimming removed 10 bases from V and 2 bases from J, with 17 bases in between. The CDR3 totals 15 residues. CDR1 is SGHAT and CDR2 is FQNNGV in the germline V gene. The CDR3 coding sequence is TGTGCCACCGAACGAGGGGCCTTCAACACCGGGGAGCTGTTTTTT. Translating it yields CATERGAFNTGELFF.

The rearrangement joins TRBV7-6 to TRBJ2-5; unclear D gene. The CDR3 is made up of 12 amino acids. The germline V and J ends were trimmed by 6 bases and 4 bases, with 9 bases remaining between them. Germline-derived CDR1 and CDR2 are SGHVS and FNYEAQ. CDR3 region: CASSPRRETQYF. Written as DNA, the CDR3 is TGTGCCAGCAGTCCTAGGCGAGAGACCCAGTACTTC.

Concerning this clonotype itself: This may stem from a read error, because a much larger clone lies one nucleotide away. This chain connects TRBV14 to TRBJ2-2, with TRBD2 as a possible D gene (5 bases). Germline lookup yields CDR1 SGHDN and CDR2 FVKESK. The CDR3 contains 15 residues. The CDR3 loop reads CARSPWTRHTGELFF. For the CDR3, the DNA is TGTGCCAGAAGCCCTTGGACTCGACACACCGGGGAGCTGTTTTTT.

In its sample, this clonotype was seen many times. The chain links TRBV7-9 to TRBJ2-3; D might be TRBD2 (5 bases). The germline V and J ends were trimmed by 1 base and 8 bases, with 10 bases remaining between them. Germline-derived CDR1 and CDR2 are SEHNR and FQNEAQ (reference sequence). The length of the CDR3 is 13 residues. The CDR3 DNA is TGTGCCAGCAGCTTAGGCGCGGGCGGTACGCAGTATTTT. Translating gives CASSLGAGGTQYF.

There are a few counts of this clonotype. A much larger clone lies one base from this, so it may be a read error. The rearrangement links TRBV6-5 to TRBJ1-1; D is uncertain. CDR1 is MNHEY, CDR2 SVGAGI, per germline. The length of the CDR3 is 13 residues. V dropped 0 bases and J dropped 10 bases, with 12 bases sitting between them. The CDR3 sequence is CASSYSGTRRAFF. The DNA of the CDR3 is TGTGCCAGCAGTTACTCTGGCACTAGAAGAGCTTTCTTT.

This clonotype was picked up one time. Here the CDR3 DNA reads TGTGCCTGGAGTCGGGAGGTTCAGTGGTCACCCCTCCACTTT. Translating gives CAWSREVQWSPLHF. The chain recombines TRBV30 with TRBJ1-6; no firm D call. Germline V CDR1 and CDR2: GTSNPN, SVGIG (reference sequence). V gave up 2 bases and J gave up 10 bases, with 15 bases separating them. The CDR3 spans 14 residues.

Comments on this clonotype: The junction shows a germline mismatch at one end, possibly a read error. The chain is built from TRBV12-3 or TRBV12-4 and TRBJ2-2, with a weak D call TRBD2 (7 bases). The CDR3 extends over 15 amino acids. The CDR3 sequence is CASTLTGGLTAELFF. In DNA, the CDR3 is TGTGCCAGCACCTTAACGGGGGGCCTTACCGCGGAGCTGTTTTTT.

This clonotype has at least ten counts. The rearrangement links TRBV19 to TRBJ1-1; TRBD1 matches at 7 bases. V was pared by 4 bases and J by 4 bases, with 3 bases of the junction left unmatched. This CDR3 comprises 13 residues. The germline V gene has CDR1 LNHDA and CDR2 SQIVND (reference sequence). The CDR3 bases are TGTGCCAGTAGTACCGACAGGGCCACTGAAGCTTTCTTT. As protein: CASSTDRATEAFF.

J is TRBJ2-6 and V is TRBV5-5; the match to TRBD1 covers 7 bases. Germline V CDR1 and CDR2: SGHKS, YYEKEE (reference sequence). V was pared by 0 bases and J by 2 bases, with 2 bases of the junction left unmatched. This CDR3 spans 16 amino acids. The CDR3 loop reads CASSLGQGAGANVLTF. The CDR3, as DNA: TGTGCCAGCAGCTTGGGACAGGGTGCTGGGGCCAACGTCCTGACTTTC.

Note on this clonotype: An end of the junction does not agree with germline; a read error may underlie this. This chain joins TRBV6-1 and TRBJ2-7; D remains ambiguous. The CDR3 consists of 16 residues. Germline CDR1 is MNHNS and CDR2 is SASEGT. The CDR3 loop is CAISPRLVAGSYEQNF. The CDR3 DNA sequence: TGTGCCATCTCCCCCCGTTTGGTAGCAGGCTCCTACGAGCAGAACTTC.

The V and J genes are TRBV5-1 and TRBJ1-2; 8 bases match TRBD1. The V gene's germline CDR1 is SGHRS and CDR2 YFSETQ. The CDR3 contains 14 residues. Germline trimming cut 9 bases from V and 2 bases from J; bases unmatched to any gene: 9. CDR3 nucleotides: TGCGCCATTAGCCCCGGACAGGGAAACTATGGCTACACCTTC. As protein: CAISPGQGNYGYTF.

In regard to this clonotype: It differs at one base from a far larger clone, so likely a read error. This rearrangement joins TRBV6-2 or TRBV6-3 to TRBJ2-1, with a weak D call TRBD2 (6 bases). The CDR3 has 12 amino acids. Trimming took 5 bases from V and 9 from J, leaving 11 bases between them. Per germline, CDR1 MNHEY and CDR2 SVGEGT. CDR3 sequence: CASSMRGFEQFF. CDR3 bases: TGTGCCAGCAGTATGCGGGGTTTTGAGCAGTTCTTC.

This clonotype appeared many times. V and J are TRBV30 and TRBJ1-5; 7 bases line up with TRBD1. Germline V gene data show CDR1 as GTSNPN and CDR2 as SVGIG (reference sequence). Trimming cost V 0 bases and J 2 bases; bases outside gene matches: 7. CDR3 length: 16 amino acids. The CDR3 nucleotides read TGTGCCTGGAGTGTACACAGGGGTAATGGCAATCAGCCCCAGCATTTT. Amino acids: CAWSVHRGNGNQPQHF.

This clonotype was recorded at least ten times. V and J are TRBV4-1 and TRBJ1-3; D is uncertain. The V and J ends lost 0 bases and 2 bases respectively, with 5 bases between them. Germline V lookup: CDR1 MGHRA, CDR2 YSYEKL. The CDR3 length is 14 residues. The CDR3 loop is CASSQDFPGNTIYF. CDR3 nucleotide sequence: TGCGCCAGCAGCCAAGATTTTCCTGGAAACACCATATATTTT.

This clonotype was counted many times. The chain has TRBV28 and TRBJ2-2; 7 nucleotides line up with TRBD1. The germline V gene has CDR1 MDHEN and CDR2 SYDVKM. V shed 5 bases and J 1 base; nucleotides not matched to a gene: 10. This CDR3 region has 17 residues. Here the CDR3 reads CASSPTPRTGNTGELFF. CDR3 bases: TGTGCCAGCAGTCCGACTCCCAGGACAGGGAACACCGGGGAGCTGTTTTTT. The full variable domain, with the rest looked up from reference TRBV28 and TRBJ2-2, is DVKVTQSSRYLVKRTGEKVFLECVQDMDHENMFWYRQDPGLGLRLIYFSYDVKMKEKGDIPEGYSVSREKKERFSLILESASTNQTSMYLCASSPTPRTGNTGELFFGEGSRLTVL.